Shown below are 15 T cell receptor beta chains from a single sample sequenced in a study of control samples from healthy donors and cancer patients. Sequencing was performed with immunoSEQ multiplex PCR; in TCRdb, only in-frame clones are kept and a portion is missing. The sample carries 130,000 or so clones, more than 90% recorded once. Specimen: blood. The origin of the receptors is a man aged 18 to 30 in good health.

V gene TRBV11-2 combines with J gene TRBJ1-3; 8 nucleotides match TRBD1. V was clipped by 5 bases and J by 4 bases; unmatched bases: 10. Germline V lookup: CDR1 SGHAT, CDR2 FQNNGV. This CDR3 has 16 amino acids. This CDR3 reads CASSVSDRAWGNTIYF. The CDR3 nucleotides are TGTGCCAGCAGCGTGTCGGACAGGGCGTGGGGAAACACCATATATTTT.

This sequence joins TRBV19 and TRBJ1-1; D is perhaps TRBD1 (5 bases). Trimming removed 7 bases from V and 1 base from J, with 10 bases in between. The CDR3 length is 13 residues. The germline V gene encodes CDR1 LNHDA and CDR2 SQIVND (reference sequence). The CDR3 loop is CASMGGTNTEAFF. The CDR3 DNA is TGTGCCAGTATGGGGGGAACGAACACTGAAGCTTTCTTT. Looking up the rest from reference TRBV19 and TRBJ1-1 gives the full variable domain: DGGITQSPKYLFRKEGQNVTLSCEQNLNHDAMYWYRQDPGQGLRLIYYSQIVNDFQKGDIAEGYSVSREKKESFPLTVTSAQKNPTAFYLCASMGGTNTEAFFGQGTRLTVV.

The chain joins TRBV28 to TRBJ2-3, with 9 bases aligning to TRBD1. V dropped 0 bases and J dropped 4; count of bases not matched to a gene: 2. The CDR3 consists of 15 residues. CDR1 MDHEN and CDR2 SYDVKM come from the germline V gene. The CDR3 bases are TGTGCCAGCAGTTTATGGACAGGGGGGGCAGATACGCAGTATTTT. Translation gives CASSLWTGGADTQYF.

This chain links TRBV10-3 with TRBJ2-1, with D possibly being TRBD2 (6 bases). Trimming removed 10 bases from V and 4 bases from J, with 20 bases in between. CDR3 length equals 15 residues. Germline CDR1 reads ENHRY; CDR2 reads SYGVKD. CDR3 sequence (DNA): TGTGCCACCATGGGGGGACGAACACCGTACAATGAGCAGTTCTTC. Its protein is CATMGGRTPYNEQFF.

The chain links TRBV6-5 to TRBJ1-1; the D is unclear. Germline V CDR1 and CDR2: MNHEY, SVGAGI. The V end was cut by 8 bases, the J end by 7 bases, with 8 bases between. The CDR3 contains 10 residues. CDR3 region: CASHGIEAFF. The CDR3 DNA reads as TGTGCCAGCCACGGAATTGAAGCTTTCTTT.

This clone was observed a few times. This rearrangement joins TRBV7-2 to TRBJ2-3; D not certain. The germline V gene encodes CDR1 SGHTA and CDR2 FQGNSA. This CDR3 has 15 residues. Between the trimmed V and J ends, which lost 4 bases and 4 bases, there was a span of 15 bases. The CDR3 coding sequence is TGTGCCAGCAGCTCGGACCCCCGCGGCGCAGATACGCAGTATTTT. Protein: CASSSDPRGADTQYF.

The V call is TRBV3-1 (or the pseudogene TRBV3-2), the J call TRBJ1-2, with 7 bases matching TRBD1. This CDR3 spans 14 amino acids. V gave up 3 bases and J gave up 5 bases; unmatched junction bases: 6. The germline gives CDR1 LGHDT, CDR2 YNNKEL (reference sequence). In nucleotides, the CDR3 is TGTGCCAGCAGCCAGGCCGGACAGGTTTATGGCTACACCTTC. Protein: CASSQAGQVYGYTF.

The rearrangement uses TRBV7-9 and TRBJ2-7, with 11 bases aligning to TRBD1. V dropped 5 bases and J dropped 6; count of bases not matched to a gene: 9. Germline V gene sequence: CDR1 SEHNR, CDR2 FQNEAQ (reference sequence). This CDR3 is built from 15 residues. As DNA, the CDR3 is TGTGCCAGCAGCGCCTCCGGGACAGGGGGAGGCGAGCAGTACTTC. Its translation: CASSASGTGGGEQYF.

The gene calls are TRBV5-4 and TRBJ1-1, with 9 bases identical to TRBD1. Germline CDR1 and CDR2: SGHNT and YYREEE (reference sequence). CDR3 length equals 15 residues. The J segment lost 3 bases and the V segment lost 5 bases, leaving 8 bases of the junction unmatched. The DNA of the CDR3 is TGTGCCAGCAGTTTACCGGGACAGGGATACACTGAAGCTTTCTTT. Translation gives CASSLPGQGYTEAFF.

The chain couples TRBV18 to TRBJ1-5; 9 bases map to TRBD1. The trim removed 1 base at V and 6 bases at J, leaving 7 bases unmatched. The CDR3 has 16 residues. Germline V gene data show CDR1 as KGHSH and CDR2 as LQKENI. The CDR3 sequence is CASSPRVGQGGQPQHF. In nucleotides, the CDR3 is TGTGCCAGCTCACCACGGGTGGGACAGGGCGGTCAGCCCCAGCATTTT. The variable domain in full, completed from reference TRBV18 and TRBJ1-5, reads NAGVMQNPRHLVRRRGQEARLRCSPMKGHSHVYWYRQLPEEGLKFMVYLQKENIIDESGMPKERFSAEFPKEGPSILRIQQVVRGDSAAYFCASSPRVGQGGQPQHFGDGTRLSIL.

V and J are TRBV18 and TRBJ1-6, with a weak D call TRBD1 (5 bases). Germline V CDR1 and CDR2: KGHSH, LQKENI. V was clipped by 0 bases and J by 7 bases, with 13 bases between them. This CDR3 spans 16 amino acids. The CDR3 spells CASSPPNLAGNSPLHF. The CDR3 DNA is TGTGCCAGCTCACCACCGAACTTGGCAGGGAATTCACCCCTCCACTTT.

The chain couples TRBV19 to TRBJ1-2; D is uncertain. CDR3 size: 16 residues. Germline V gives CDR1 LNHDA, CDR2 SQIVND (reference sequence). Trimming left V 3 bases short and J 5 bases short, with 19 bases between. The CDR3 loop reads CASSIGSRGSGYGYTF. In DNA form, the CDR3 reads TGTGCCAGTAGTATCGGCAGCCGGGGATCGGGGTATGGCTACACCTTC.

The gene calls are TRBV27 and TRBJ1-1; D perhaps matches TRBD1 (5 bases). In germline, CDR1 is MNHEY, CDR2 SMNVEV (reference sequence). The CDR3 consists of 13 residues. V dropped 6 bases and J dropped 4 bases, with 12 bases sitting between them. CDR3 coding DNA: TGTGCCAGCAGCAGCAGGGACCGCACTGAAGCTTTCTTT. This encodes CASSSRDRTEAFF.

Here the CDR3 DNA reads TGCGCCAGCAGCGCTGGAACAGGAGAACCTCGGAATTCACCCCTCCACTTT. Residues: CASSAGTGEPRNSPLHF. The J gene is TRBJ1-6, the V gene TRBV5-1; D may be TRBD1 (5 bases). The germline V and J ends were trimmed by 4 bases and 7 bases, with 21 bases remaining between them. The germline V gene encodes CDR1 SGHRS and CDR2 YFSETQ. There are 17 residues in the CDR3.

This chain links TRBV11-2 with TRBJ2-1, with D unclear. Germline V gene lookup returns CDR1 SGHAT and CDR2 FQNNGV. With 0 bases removed from V and 9 bases from J, the gap between germline ends came to 15 bases. The CDR3 sequence is 15 residues long. The CDR3 region is CASSLDALVPAEQFF. CDR3 nucleotides: TGTGCCAGCAGCTTAGATGCTCTCGTCCCAGCTGAGCAGTTCTTC.